The entry that follows covers one TCR beta chain sequence. Other DNA sequences of this sample code for an identical CDR3. As handled by the study authors: Reference gene primer amplification in the assay estimated nucleated cell counts. The method was immunoSEQ multiplex PCR; TCRdb's version includes in-frame clones alone and lacks a portion of them. The V and J calls and clone size come from that table; D and trimming were worked out from the DNA. Among more than 140,000 clones listed, around 80% were seen once. This record belongs to a study of blood T cell repertoires in COVID-19. Overall study context: Whether acute or convalescent, the COVID-19 samples came from the United States, Italy and Spain. T cells, B-cell-depleted T cells, or PBMCs provided the cDNA or gDNA that served as material.

The CDR3 has 13 residues. Germline V gene data show CDR1 as SEHNR and CDR2 as FQNEAQ (reference sequence). V lost 2 bases, J lost 1 base, and 5 bases lay in between. This sequence originates from a woman aged 45 to 65 in a cohort sampled during active or convalescent COVID-19. The V and J genes are TRBV7-9 and TRBJ1-1, with no clear D. Sequencing was performed on peripheral blood. The CDR3 nucleotides read TGTGCCAGCAGCTTACCACAGAACACTGAAGCTTTCTTT. Translating it yields CASSLPQNTEAFF.